This T cell receptor beta chain originates from a study of T cell repertoires in cytomegalovirus infection. In the study overall: From public TCR beta signatures came an indication of both CMV infection and matching HLA type. Study-level findings and limits: There were carriers of CMV plus the relevant HLA, and cumulative public TCR beta family frequency identified them. CMV-specific TCR beta clonotypes restricted by HLA-C were the ones dominating the ex vivo response.

J lost 0 bases, V lost 2 bases, and 8 bases had no gene match. This CDR3 is built from 17 residues. CDR1 and CDR2 from the germline V gene are SGHTA and FQGNSA. This clonotype has at least ten counts. Antigen: not known. TCRdb itself ran the reads through MiXCR, one entry per CDR3 protein. The repertoire has 150,000 to 200,000 distinct CDR3 sequences, 8% to 10% of them found once; the top ten carry approximately 4.3%. Material: PBMCs. The sequence derives from a human donor in good health (CMV status not recorded). Some clones in this sample may be carry-over from other donors' samples. V usage is TRBV7-2 and J usage is TRBJ2-3; 7 bases fit TRBD2. The CDR3 DNA reads TGTGCCAGCAGCTTAAACGGGAGGAACCCTAGCACAGATACGCAGTATTTT. Encoded protein: CASSLNGRNPSTDTQYF.